The rows below give T cell receptor beta chains drawn from one sample of a study of T cell responses to AZD1222 COVID-19 vaccine. Sequenced by immunoSEQ multiplex PCR; TCRdb stores in-frame clones only, minus some. The sample shows under 200,000 clones, roughly 93% of them seen only once. The sample here was peripheral blood, taken on day 0 of AZD1222 vaccination. These receptors were taken from an adult in good health. Both conserved end residues are part of each CDR3. D genes are given only for firm matches. Clone size is given for some rows only: seen once, a few or many times, or a class if the clone is expanded.

size: NA; V: TRBV7-9; D: NA; J: TRBJ2-5; DNA: TGTGCCAGCAGCTTATTCGCGTCGTACCAAGAGACCCAGTACTTC; CDR3: CASSLFASYQETQYF
size: NA; V: TRBV7-2; D: NA; J: TRBJ2-1; DNA: TGTGCCAGCAGCGGTCGGAGCTACAATGAGCAGTTCTTC; CDR3: CASSGRSYNEQFF
size: NA; V: TRBV11-3; D: TRBD2; J: TRBJ2-3; DNA: TGTGCCAGCAGCTGGGGCGGGGGAGTAAACACAGATACGCAGTATTTT; CDR3: CASSWGGGVNTDTQYF
size: NA; V: TRBV7-9; D: TRBD2; J: TRBJ2-3; DNA: TGTGCCAGCAGCCCCGGGACTAGGCAGTATTTT; CDR3: CASSPGTRQYF
size: NA; V: TRBV10-3; D: NA; J: TRBJ1-1; DNA: TGTGCCGCCGGGAGGGACGCGAACACTGAAGCTTTCTTT; CDR3: CAAGRDANTEAFF
size: once; V: TRBV3-1/TRBV3-2; D: NA; J: TRBJ1-2; DNA: TGTGCCAGCAGCCAAGGTCCCTCGGGCTATGGCTACACCTTC; CDR3: CASSQGPSGYGYTF
size: NA; V: TRBV4-1; D: NA; J: TRBJ1-6; DNA: TGCGCCAGCAGCCAAGATCCCCCAGGAAGAACAGAATATAATTCACCCCTCCACTTT; CDR3: CASSQDPPGRTEYNSPLHF
size: few; V: TRBV7-3; D: TRBD1; J: TRBJ1-1; DNA: TGTGCCAGCAGCTCCGCCGGGACAGGGGGCTCTGAAGCTTTCTTT; CDR3: CASSSAGTGGSEAFF
size: NA; V: TRBV7-3; D: NA; J: TRBJ2-3; DNA: TGTGCCAGCAGCTTAGGTAGAGAGGGTGATACGCAGTATTTT; CDR3: CASSLGREGDTQYF
size: NA; V: TRBV9; D: NA; J: TRBJ1-5; DNA: TGTGCCAGCAGCGTTTGGGGGGAAAATCAGCCCCAGCATTTT; CDR3: CASSVWGENQPQHF
size: NA; V: TRBV11-3; D: TRBD1; J: TRBJ1-5; DNA: TGTGCCAGCAGCCCGCCGGACAGGGACCGCTGGCAGCCCCAGCATTTT; CDR3: CASSPPDRDRWQPQHF
size: NA; V: TRBV21-1; D: NA; J: TRBJ1-5; DNA: TGTGCCAGCAGCAAACCCTTGGCTTATAGCAATCAGCCCCAGCATTTT; CDR3: CASSKPLAYSNQPQHF
size: NA; V: TRBV9; D: NA; J: TRBJ1-6; DNA: TGTGCCAGCAGCCCCGGCGGGTTCCCCCTCCACTTT; CDR3: CASSPGGFPLHF
size: NA; V: TRBV28; D: NA; J: TRBJ1-4; DNA: TGTGCCAGCAGGGAGCACCAAGCTAATGAAAAACTGTTTTTT; CDR3: CASREHQANEKLFF
size: NA; V: TRBV9; D: TRBD2; J: TRBJ2-1; DNA: TGTGCCAGCAGCGAGCCCCCTAGCGGGGGCTTGGATGAGCAGTTCTTC; CDR3: CASSEPPSGGLDEQFF
size: NA; V: TRBV27; D: NA; J: TRBJ2-5; DNA: TGTGCCAGCAAGGATTTAATTGGGGACCGGGCCGTCGGGACCCAGTACTTC; CDR3: CASKDLIGDRAVGTQYF
size: NA; V: TRBV7-9; D: NA; J: TRBJ2-5; DNA: TGTGCCAGCAGCCCACCGGAGGGCAGCCGCCAAGAGACCCAGTACTTC; CDR3: CASSPPEGSRQETQYF
size: once; V: TRBV5-4; D: NA; J: TRBJ2-3; DNA: TGTGCCAGCAGCCAAACTAGGACAGATACGCAGTATTTT; CDR3: CASSQTRTDTQYF
size: NA; V: TRBV27; D: TRBD1; J: TRBJ1-2; DNA: TGTGCCAGCAGCCCACGACAGGGGAAAGGTTATGGCTACACCTTC; CDR3: CASSPRQGKGYGYTF
size: NA; V: TRBV28; D: NA; J: TRBJ1-5; DNA: TGTGCCAGCACAACCACAAGCGGGAGCGAAAATCAGCCCCAGCATTTT; CDR3: CASTTTSGSENQPQHF
size: NA; V: TRBV3-1/TRBV3-2; D: TRBD2; J: TRBJ2-1; DNA: TGTGCCAGCAGCCGAGTGAATAGCGGGAGTAAGGATGAGCAGTTCTTC; CDR3: CASSRVNSGSKDEQFF
size: NA; V: TRBV5-8; D: TRBD1; J: TRBJ1-6; DNA: TGTGCCAGCAGCCGGTGGGACAGTCCCCTCCACTTT; CDR3: CASSRWDSPLHF
size: NA; V: TRBV6-2/TRBV6-3; D: NA; J: TRBJ2-7; DNA: TGTGCCAGCAGTTACGAATTCCCCTACGAGCAGTACTTC; CDR3: CASSYEFPYEQYF
size: once; V: TRBV11-3; D: NA; J: TRBJ2-5; DNA: TGTGCCAGCAGCTTAGGTTGGAGGGTAGGGGAGACCCAGTACTTC; CDR3: CASSLGWRVGETQYF
size: NA; V: TRBV12-3/TRBV12-4; D: NA; J: TRBJ1-2; DNA: TGTGCCAGCAGCCTAGGACAGTATGGCTACACCTTC; CDR3: CASSLGQYGYTF
size: few; V: TRBV7-9; D: TRBD2; J: TRBJ2-3; DNA: TGTGCCAGCAGCCACCTAGCGGGCGGAACGGATACGCAGTATTTT; CDR3: CASSHLAGGTDTQYF
size: NA; V: TRBV28; D: NA; J: TRBJ2-3; DNA: TGTGCCAGCAATGGGGGGATCACAGATACGCAGTATTTT; CDR3: CASNGGITDTQYF
size: NA; V: TRBV19; D: NA; J: TRBJ1-1; DNA: TGTGCCAGTACCAACAGACTGATGAACACTGAAGCTTTCTTT; CDR3: CASTNRLMNTEAFF
size: NA; V: TRBV2; D: NA; J: TRBJ1-4; DNA: TGTGCCAGCAGTGACTCGGGGCGCTTTGATGAAAAACTGTTTTTT; CDR3: CASSDSGRFDEKLFF